This passage covers 13 T cell receptor beta chains from one sample sequenced in a study of shared clonotypes between healthy human individuals. Produced via immunoSEQ multiplex PCR; TCRdb's table is partial and in-frame only. The table includes more than 2,000,000 clones, approximately 93% detected once. Material for sequencing was naive CD4+ T cells from PBMCs. As to subset: CD45RA+ positively selected. Receptor source: a man aged 18 to 35 in good health. Some clones in this sample may be carry-over from other donors' samples.

The chain recombines TRBV5-1 with TRBJ2-4, with D perhaps assigned TRBD1 or TRBD2 (5 bases each). Germline V lookup: CDR1 SGHRS, CDR2 YFSETQ. The CDR3 extends over 15 amino acids. The ends were cut back, 5 bases at V and 8 bases at J, with 20 bases in the middle. The CDR3 region has the DNA TGCGCCAGCAGTCCTACGTTGGGGGTTAGGCACATTCAGTACTTC. Translated: CASSPTLGVRHIQYF.

The rearrangement links TRBV25-1 to TRBJ2-7, with 15 bases identical to TRBD2. This CDR3 contains 15 residues. The V gene end was trimmed by 4 bases and the J gene end by 6 bases; junction bases not matched to a gene: 4. Germline V gene data show CDR1 as MGHDK and CDR2 as SYGVNS. DNA for the CDR3: TGTGCCAGCAGTGGGACTAGCGGGAGGGCCGGCGAGCAGTACTTC. Translating gives CASSGTSGRAGEQYF.

The rearrangement links TRBV5-1 to TRBJ2-2; TRBD2 agrees at 10 bases. V gave up 0 bases and J gave up 8 bases; unmatched junction bases: 4. The length of the CDR3 is 15 residues. Germline V lookup: CDR1 SGHRS, CDR2 YFSETQ. The CDR3 coding sequence is TGCGCCAGCAGCTTGGAGGCTAGCGGGAGTGGGGAGCTGTTTTTT. As protein: CASSLEASGSGELFF.

The chain joins TRBV5-4 to TRBJ1-2; D remains unclear. The germline gives CDR1 SGHNT, CDR2 YYREEE (reference sequence). The CDR3 runs 13 residues. The V and J ends lost 1 base and 5 bases respectively, with 9 bases between them. The DNA of the CDR3 is TGTGCCAGCAGCTTGAATGGACCATATGGCTACACCTTC. Translation: CASSLNGPYGYTF.

The J gene is TRBJ1-2, the V gene TRBV27, with 7 bases identical to TRBD1. The CDR3 has 15 residues. Unmatched junction bases numbered 8, after V lost 5 bases and J lost 2 bases. Germline V gives CDR1 MNHEY, CDR2 SMNVEV (reference sequence). In DNA, the CDR3 is TGTGCCAGCAGTCTAATCCGGGACAGCAACTATGGCTACACCTTC. Translating it yields CASSLIRDSNYGYTF.

The rearrangement uses TRBV10-3 and TRBJ1-6, with a weak D call TRBD1 (5 bases). V was shortened by 8 bases and J by 7 bases, with 15 bases between the two germline ends. This CDR3 contains 14 residues. From germline, CDR1 is ENHRY and CDR2 SYGVKD. The CDR3 region has the DNA TGTGCCATCCGCGGTGTGGGGGAGAATTCACCCCTCCACTTT. Translating gives CAIRGVGENSPLHF.

This clone is a singleton in its sample. This CDR3 is also generated by other DNA sequences in the sample. The chain couples TRBV5-1 to TRBJ2-3, with D unresolved. Per the germline V gene, CDR1 is SGHRS and CDR2 is YFSETQ. Trimming shortened V by 0 bases and J by 6 bases, and 2 bases separated the two germline ends. This CDR3 is 11 amino acids long. The CDR3 loop is CASSLGDTQYF. The CDR3 DNA reads as TGCGCCAGCAGCTTGGGCGATACGCAGTATTTT.

Worth noting for this clone: This sample also contains other DNA sequences that code for the same CDR3. CDR3 DNA: TGCGCCAGCAGCTTGGAAGGGTTAATGAACACTGAAGCTTTCTTT. It codes for CASSLEGLMNTEAFF. The chain recombines TRBV5-1 with TRBJ1-1; the D is unclear. The CDR3 is made up of 15 amino acids. CDR1 SGHRS and CDR2 YFSETQ come from the germline V gene. The V end was cut by 0 bases, the J end by 0 bases, with 9 bases between.

This sequence joins TRBV7-2 and TRBJ2-6; D is tentatively TRBD1 or TRBD2 (5 bases each). The CDR3 runs 15 residues. V dropped 4 bases and J dropped 2 bases, with 9 bases sitting between them. Germline lookup yields CDR1 SGHTA and CDR2 FQGNSA. CDR3 sequence (DNA): TGTGCCAGCAGCTACAGGACTCCTGGGGCCAACGTCCTGACTTTC. This codes for CASSYRTPGANVLTF.

The J gene is TRBJ2-3, the V gene TRBV2, with TRBD2 matching over 10 bases. The trim removed 1 base at V and 5 bases at J, leaving 6 bases unmatched. The CDR3 covers 16 residues. CDR1 SNHLY and CDR2 FYNNEI come from the germline V gene. CDR3 sequence (DNA): TGTGCCAGCAGTGAAGGGCTAGCGGGAGTGGGAGATACGCAGTATTTT. Protein: CASSEGLAGVGDTQYF.

The rearrangement joins TRBV6-1 to TRBJ2-7; 10 nucleotides line up with TRBD1. V shed 5 bases, J shed 2 bases, and the junction held 3 bases outside the gene matches. The V gene's germline CDR1 is MNHNS and CDR2 SASEGT. This CDR3 region has 14 residues. The CDR3 region has the DNA TGTGCCAGCAGTCCAGGACAGGGGGCCTACGAGCAGTACTTC. Translating it yields CASSPGQGAYEQYF.

This sequence joins TRBV9 and TRBJ2-6; 7 bases agree with TRBD2. Germline CDR1 is SGDLS and CDR2 is YYNGEE. Trimming cost V 0 bases and J 1 base; bases outside gene matches: 4. The length of the CDR3 is 17 residues. DNA of the CDR3: TGTGCCAGCAGCGTAGCTCGCGGGAGATCTGGGGCCAACGTCCTGACTTTC. This encodes CASSVARGRSGANVLTF.

The CDR3 here is CASRLTGDHKTQYF. DNA for the CDR3: TGTGCCAGCAGGCTCACAGGGGACCACAAGACCCAGTACTTC. This chain links TRBV7-9 with TRBJ2-5; TRBD1 matches 7 bases. The germline CDR1 and CDR2 sequences are SEHNR and FQNEAQ (reference sequence). This CDR3 is built from 14 residues. V shed 6 bases and J 6 bases; nucleotides not matched to a gene: 10.